This T cell receptor beta chain was recovered during a study of human T cells and chemical hapten exposure. Background on the study: Per-sample TCR yield variability stemmed mainly from small pooled library volume differences. General study results and limits: Among TCRs, those above 1 in 1000 frequency were unaffected by DPC sensitization.

The CDR3 contains 14 residues. The germline V gene encodes CDR1 MNHEY and CDR2 SMNVEV (reference sequence). The trim removed 4 bases at V and 6 bases at J, leaving 5 bases unmatched. This clonotype has at least ten counts. What it binds is not known. In the authors' methods: Samples ranged from roughly 20,000 to 750,000 TCRs, with a median of 95,638. MiXCR, run by TCRdb on the RACE reads, gives a single entry per CDR3 protein. The V and J calls were not made by the authors but by TCRdb's processing. The table lists 44,000 or so distinct CDR3 sequences, 3.7% of them singletons. Time point: healthy volunteer bleed at 6 weeks. Unfractionated whole blood yielded the extracted total RNA.

The genes are TRBV27 and TRBJ2-1; 8 positions match TRBD1. Material for sequencing was whole blood. The TCR comes from a human donor in good health. Some clones in this sample may be carry-over from other donors' samples. CDR3 in DNA: TGTGCCAGCAGTTCGTGGACAGGGAGCAATGAGCAGTTCTTC. Its protein product is CASSSWTGSNEQFF.